A selection of T cell receptor beta chains follows, all from one sample in a study of blood T cell repertoires in COVID-19. Some clones are missing from TCRdb's copy, which holds only in-frame ones; the method was immunoSEQ multiplex PCR. The sample has some 89,000 clones; 65% to 80% are singletons. Sequenced material: peripheral blood. The receptors here all came from a man aged 70 or older with acute or convalescent COVID-19. The conserved cysteine and the conserved F or W are not part of the CDR3 here. Expanded clones are given a class, and other clones once, few, many or no size at all.

>-|TRBV2
ASREREKLF
>-|TRBV19
ASKRGGPPGELF
>-|TRBV3-1/TRBV3-2
ASSQEPGHRSTDTQY
>-|TRBV7-9
ASSNGTPYEQY
>once|TRBV5-1
ASSLQPRGSGTEAF
>many|TRBV7-9
ASSFPGLAGDTGELF
>-|TRBV27
ASSPRRSTDEQF
>-|TRBV5-4
ASSLDGSIANTGELF
>-|TRBV19
ASNTQGGSYNEQF
>once|TRBV7-9
ASSLAEEGGYT
>once|TRBV10-2
ASSVRDRYGYT
>-|TRBV4-1
ASSEIRDNYQANTGELF
>-|TRBV5-1
ASSTQTGGNNEQF
>-|TRBV15
ATSRGTRTSGQPQH
>-|TRBV1
TSSQRAGVPLDTDTQY
>-|TRBV19
ASSIARKGAQAKNIQY
>once|TRBV9
ASSVEQGASYEQY
>-|TRBV29-1
SVEDWLAHETQY
>-|TRBV24-1
ATSHGSQETQY
>-|TRBV7-6
ASSPFGSGGQSGTQY
>-|TRBV7-2
ASSFEGGYNEQF
>few|TRBV12-3/TRBV12-4
ASSPRGTEAF
>-|TRBV19
ASTNAGSYT
>-|TRBV10-1
ASTKDRVEQF
>once|TRBV5-6
ASSLVLGQGASYYGYT
>once|TRBV5-1
ASSRRASGGPPGELF
>-|TRBV28
ASSLGQLQETQY
>-|TRBV7-8
ASSLRTSSDTDTQY
>few|TRBV2
ASSEGAGRDGYT
>-|TRBV10-2
ASSDTSGGSYNEQF
>few|TRBV4-1
ASSQDPAGGLADTQY
>-|TRBV19
ASSSDGGVNYEQY
>once|TRBV9
ASSVDISTDTQY
>-|TRBV21-1
ASRGDRGGSDTQY
>-|TRBV23-1
ASSPRPDRKVYAEAF
>-|TRBV30
AWTTRDTPSYEQY